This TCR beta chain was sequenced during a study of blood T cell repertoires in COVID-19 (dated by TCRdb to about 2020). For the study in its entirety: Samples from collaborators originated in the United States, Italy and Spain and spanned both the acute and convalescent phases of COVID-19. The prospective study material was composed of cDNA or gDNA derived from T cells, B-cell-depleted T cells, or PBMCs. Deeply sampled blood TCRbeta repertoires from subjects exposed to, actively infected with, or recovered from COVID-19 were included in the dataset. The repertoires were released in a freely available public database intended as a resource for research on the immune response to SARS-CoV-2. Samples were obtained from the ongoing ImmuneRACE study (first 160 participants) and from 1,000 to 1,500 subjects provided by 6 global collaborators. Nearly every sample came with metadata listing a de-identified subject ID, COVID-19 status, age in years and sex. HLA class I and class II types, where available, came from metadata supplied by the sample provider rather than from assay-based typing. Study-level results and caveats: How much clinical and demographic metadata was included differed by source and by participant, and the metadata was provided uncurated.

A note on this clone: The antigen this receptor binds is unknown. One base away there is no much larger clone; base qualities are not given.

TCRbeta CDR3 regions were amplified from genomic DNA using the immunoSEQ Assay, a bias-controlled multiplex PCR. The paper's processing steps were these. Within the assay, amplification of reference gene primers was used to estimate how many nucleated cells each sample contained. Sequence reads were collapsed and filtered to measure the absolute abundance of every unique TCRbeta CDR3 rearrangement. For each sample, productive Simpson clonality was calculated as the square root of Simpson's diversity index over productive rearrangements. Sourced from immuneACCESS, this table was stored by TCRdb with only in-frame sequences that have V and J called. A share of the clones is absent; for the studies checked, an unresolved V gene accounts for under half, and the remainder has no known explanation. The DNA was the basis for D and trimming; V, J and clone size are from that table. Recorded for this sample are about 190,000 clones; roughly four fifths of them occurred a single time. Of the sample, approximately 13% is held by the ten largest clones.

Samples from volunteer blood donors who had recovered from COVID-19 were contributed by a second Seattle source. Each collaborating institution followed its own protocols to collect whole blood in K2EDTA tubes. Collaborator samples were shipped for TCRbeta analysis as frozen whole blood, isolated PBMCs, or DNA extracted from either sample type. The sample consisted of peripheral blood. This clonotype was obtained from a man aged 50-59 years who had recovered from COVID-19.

The CDR3 corresponds to CASSFGRVGGYTF. The bases are TGTGCCAGCAGCTTTGGGAGGGTTGGTGGCTACACCTTC. The V and J segments used are TRBV13 and TRBJ1-2; the D gene is not confidently resolved. The germline V gene (reference sequence) supplies CDR1 PRHDT and CDR2 FYEKMQ. The CDR3 goes from the cysteine to the phenylalanine over 13 residues. This entry keeps only the CDR3 DNA: 39 bases, framed from base 1. The junction shows trimming of 3 bases on V and 7 bases on J, plus 12 bases between the germline ends.